The 4 T cell receptor beta chains presented below share a single source sample, sequenced in a study of blood T cell repertoires in COVID-19. Measured with immunoSEQ multiplex PCR; TCRdb has only the in-frame clones, and not every one. Of more than 300,000 clones in the sample, roughly 91% are singletons; the top ten hold more than 1%. The sample was PBMCs or T cells enriched from blood (not recorded which). These receptors were obtained from a woman younger than 30 who had recovered from COVID-19.

The chain carries TRBV5-6 and TRBJ2-7; TRBD1 might be the D (6 bases). The germline CDR1 and CDR2 sequences are SGHDT and YYEEEE. V was clipped by 4 bases and J by 3 bases, with 23 bases between them. The CDR3 length is 17 residues. The CDR3 DNA reads as TGTGCCAGCAGCCCCCTGGGGGTCGAGGGGGTCCTCTACGAGCAGTACTTC. Its translation is CASSPLGVEGVLYEQYF.

This chain uses TRBV29-1 with TRBJ1-1; no definite D call. Per the germline V gene, CDR1 is SQVTM and CDR2 is ANQGSEA. V was pared by 7 bases and J by 0 bases, with 12 bases between. The CDR3 is 13 amino acids. Written as DNA, the CDR3 is TGCAGCGCCTGCCGGGAGTTGAACACTGAAGCTTTCTTT. Translating gives CSACRELNTEAFF. Drawing the rest from reference TRBV29-1 and TRBJ1-1, the complete variable domain is SAVISQKPSRDICQRGTSLTIQCQVDSQVTMMFWYRQQPGQSLTLIATANQGSEATYESGFVIDKFPISRPNLTFSTLTVSNMSPEDSSIYLCSACRELNTEAFFGQGTRLTVV.

This sequence joins TRBV6-1 and TRBJ1-2; 8 positions match TRBD1. Germline trimming cut 0 bases from V and 5 bases from J; bases unmatched to any gene: 8. CDR1 is MNHNS, CDR2 SASEGT, per germline. The CDR3 sequence is 16 residues long. CDR3 sequence: CASSEALGQGAYGYTF. The CDR3 DNA sequence: TGTGCCAGCAGTGAAGCGCTCGGGCAGGGGGCATATGGCTACACCTTC.

The chain employs TRBV9 and TRBJ1-1, with D hard to call. This CDR3 is 12 amino acids long. V was trimmed by 4 bases and J by 4 bases, leaving 8 bases between them. Germline V gives CDR1 SGDLS, CDR2 YYNGEE. CDR3 protein: CASSPSSTEAFF. CDR3 DNA sequence: TGTGCCAGCAGCCCTAGCTCCACTGAAGCTTTCTTT.